Reported below is one T cell receptor (beta chain). The data stem from a study of T cell responses to AZD1222 COVID-19 vaccine. The table came from immunoSEQ multiplex PCR; TCRdb's copy has only in-frame clones and leaves some out. Of some 70,000 clones listed, 80% to 85% are singletons. Germline CDR1 is MDHEN and CDR2 is SYDVKM. The V end lost 5 bases, the J end lost 5 bases, and 11 bases lay between the germline ends. CDR3 length: 13 amino acids. Sequencing was performed on peripheral blood, taken on day 0 of AZD1222 vaccination. The receptor comes from an adult in good health. V is TRBV28 and J is TRBJ2-3; D remains ambiguous. The CDR3 coding sequence is TGTGCCAGCAGTGTTGGGCCTCTAGATACGCAGTATTTT. Translating gives CASSVGPLDTQYF.